The entry below describes one T cell receptor beta chain. Data came from immunoSEQ multiplex PCR; TCRdb stores just in-frame clones and leaves some out. The sample contains around 32,000 clones, approximately 88% of which appear only once. Germline values: CDR1 SGHTA, CDR2 FQGTGA. V lost 8 bases to trimming and J lost 1 base; unmatched junction nucleotides: 3. The CDR3 is 14 amino acids. The data are from a study of T cell changes during pregnancy in multiple sclerosis. The rearrangement joins TRBV7-3 to TRBJ2-3, with TRBD2 matching over 10 bases. The sequence came from a female donor with multiple sclerosis, enrolled in a pregnancy study. The sample consisted of CD8+ T cells from peripheral blood mononuclear cells, taken before pregnancy. The CDR3 nucleotides read TGTGCCAGCGGACTAGCGGACGGCACAGATACGCAGTATTTT. Its translation is CASGLADGTDTQYF.